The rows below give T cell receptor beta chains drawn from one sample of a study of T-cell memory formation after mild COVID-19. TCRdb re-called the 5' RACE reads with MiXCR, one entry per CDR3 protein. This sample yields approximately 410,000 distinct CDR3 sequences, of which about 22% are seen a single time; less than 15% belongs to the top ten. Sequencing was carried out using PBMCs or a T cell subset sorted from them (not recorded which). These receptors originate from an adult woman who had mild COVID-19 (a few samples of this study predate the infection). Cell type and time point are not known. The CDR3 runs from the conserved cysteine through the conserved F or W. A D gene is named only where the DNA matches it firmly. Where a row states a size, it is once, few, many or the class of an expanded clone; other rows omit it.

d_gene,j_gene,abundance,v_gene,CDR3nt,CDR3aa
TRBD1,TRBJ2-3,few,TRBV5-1,TGCGCCAGCAGCATCCGGGACAGGGGTGGGACAGATACGCAGTATTTT,CASSIRDRGGTDTQYF
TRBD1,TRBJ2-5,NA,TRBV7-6,TGTGCCAGCCGGGACAGGGGGAGAGGTGGGGAGACCCAGTACTTC,CASRDRGRGGETQYF
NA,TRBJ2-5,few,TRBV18,TGTGCCAGCTCACCCCGGATGGGACAAGAGACCCAGTACTTC,CASSPRMGQETQYF
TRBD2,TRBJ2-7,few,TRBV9,TGTGCCAGCAGCGTAGGGGCAGGGACTAGCTCCTACGAGCAGTACTTC,CASSVGAGTSSYEQYF
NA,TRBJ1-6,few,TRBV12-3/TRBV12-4,TGTGCCAGCAGTTACGGTATCAGGGCCGATTCACCCCTCCACTTT,CASSYGIRADSPLHF
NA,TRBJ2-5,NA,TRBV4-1,TGCGCCAGCAGCCAAGTTTTACTCCAAGAGACCCAGTACTTC,CASSQVLLQETQYF
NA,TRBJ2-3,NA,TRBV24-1,TGTGCCACCAGTGACAGCGTCCTCACAGATACGCAGTATTTT,CATSDSVLTDTQYF
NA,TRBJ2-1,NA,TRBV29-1,TGCAGCGGCCCCCAGGGGCGGCAGTTCTTC,CSGPQGRQFF
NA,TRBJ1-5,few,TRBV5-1,TGCGCCAGCAGCCCGGGCCCTAGGTCGGATCAGCCCCAGCATTTT,CASSPGPRSDQPQHF
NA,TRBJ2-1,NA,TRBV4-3,TGCGCCAGCAGCGACGGGCGAAGCTCCTACAATGAGCAGTTCTTC,CASSDGRSSYNEQFF
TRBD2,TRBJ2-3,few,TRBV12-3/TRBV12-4,TGTGCCAGCAGTCTCACTAGCGGGGGGGCCGCAAGCACAGATACGCAGTATTTT,CASSLTSGGAASTDTQYF
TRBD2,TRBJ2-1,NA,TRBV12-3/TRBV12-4,TGTGCCAGCAGACCAACTAGCGGCCCTCGAGACGAGCAGTTCTTC,CASRPTSGPRDEQFF
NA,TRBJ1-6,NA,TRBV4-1,TGCGCCAGCAGCCAAGGGGGCGGGTATAATTCACCCCTCCACTTT,CASSQGGGYNSPLHF
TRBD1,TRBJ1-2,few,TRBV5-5,TGTGCCAGCAGCTGGCCTGGACAGGCTGGCGTCGGCTACACCTTC,CASSWPGQAGVGYTF
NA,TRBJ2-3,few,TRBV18,TGTGCCAGCTTACCCGGGACACGCTTCGGCACAGATACGCAGTATTTT,CASLPGTRFGTDTQYF
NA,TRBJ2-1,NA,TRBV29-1,TGCAGCCTTTGCTTGAGGGAGGTGGCCTACAATGAGCAGTTCTTC,CSLCLREVAYNEQFF
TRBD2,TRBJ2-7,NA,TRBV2,TGTGCCAGCAGGGAGCTAGCGGGAACCTACGAGCAGTACTTC,CASRELAGTYEQYF
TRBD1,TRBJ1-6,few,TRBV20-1,TGCAGTGCTAGAGATCCCCCGACAGGGGGGTATAATTCACCCCTCCACTTT,CSARDPPTGGYNSPLHF
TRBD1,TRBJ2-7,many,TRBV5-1,TGCGCCAGCAGCATTGAACAGGGGGGAACATACGAGCAGTACTTC,CASSIEQGGTYEQYF
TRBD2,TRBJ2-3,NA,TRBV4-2,TGTGCCAGCAGCCACGCGACTAGCGGGAGTCGCCCCACAGATACGCAGTATTTT,CASSHATSGSRPTDTQYF
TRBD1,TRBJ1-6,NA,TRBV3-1,TGTGCCAGCAGCCAGATCGGGACAGGGGGGCATTCACCCCTCCACTTT,CASSQIGTGGHSPLHF
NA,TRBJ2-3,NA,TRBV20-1,TGCAGTGCTAGCTTGTACACAGATACGCAGTATTTT,CSASLYTDTQYF
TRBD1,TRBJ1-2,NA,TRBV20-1,TGCAGTGCTCCCGGACAGGGGTACTATGGCTACACCTTC,CSAPGQGYYGYTF
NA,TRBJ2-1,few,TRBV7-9,TGTGCCAGCAGCTTTGTCCGAAACTCCTACAATGAGCAGTTCTTC,CASSFVRNSYNEQFF
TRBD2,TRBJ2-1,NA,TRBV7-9,TGTGCCAGCAGCTCCGGCGCTAGCGGGAGGACGGTGAATGAGCAGTTCTTC,CASSSGASGRTVNEQFF
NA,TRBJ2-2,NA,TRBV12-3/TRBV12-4,TGTGCCAGCAGTGCCCCCGCGGGGTTGGCCGGGGAGCTGTTTTTT,CASSAPAGLAGELFF
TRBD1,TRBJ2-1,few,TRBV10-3,TGTGCCATTGCGACAGGGGTAAGCAATGAGCAGTTCTTC,CAIATGVSNEQFF
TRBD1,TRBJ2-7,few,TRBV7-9,TGTGCCAGCAGCTTAGGGACCGGGACAGGGGCCTACGAGCAGTACTTC,CASSLGTGTGAYEQYF
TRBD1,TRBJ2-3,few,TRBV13,TGTGCCAGCAGCCCGACTATTACAGGGGCAGATACGCAGTATTTT,CASSPTITGADTQYF
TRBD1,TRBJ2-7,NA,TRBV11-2,TGTGCCAGCAGCGCCGTAGGAACAGGGGGCTACGAGCAGTACTTC,CASSAVGTGGYEQYF
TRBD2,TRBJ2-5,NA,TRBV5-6,TGTGCCAGCAGCTTGCTAGCGGGGGGGCTGGAGACCCAGTACTTC,CASSLLAGGLETQYF
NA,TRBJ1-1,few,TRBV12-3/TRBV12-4,TGTGCCAGCAGTTTTCCCCTCGTACACGTTGCAGACACTGAAGCTTTCTTT,CASSFPLVHVADTEAFF
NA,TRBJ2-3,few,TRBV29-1,TGCAGCGCAGCCCCCGGGACAGAGGAGGGGACAGATACGCAGTATTTT,CSAAPGTEEGTDTQYF
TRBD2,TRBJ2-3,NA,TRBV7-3,TGTGCCAGCAGCTTAACCCAGCGGGAGGGGACAGATACGCAGTATTTT,CASSLTQREGTDTQYF
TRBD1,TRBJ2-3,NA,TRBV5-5,TGTGCCAGCAGCTTGCCGACGGGGACAGACACAGATACGCAGTATTTT,CASSLPTGTDTDTQYF
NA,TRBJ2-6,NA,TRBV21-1,TGTGCCAGCAGCCGCATACAGTGCTCTGGGGCCAACGTCCTGACTTTC,CASSRIQCSGANVLTF
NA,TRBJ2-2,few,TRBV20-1,TGCAGTGCCCTGAACACCGGGGAGCTGTTTTTT,CSALNTGELFF